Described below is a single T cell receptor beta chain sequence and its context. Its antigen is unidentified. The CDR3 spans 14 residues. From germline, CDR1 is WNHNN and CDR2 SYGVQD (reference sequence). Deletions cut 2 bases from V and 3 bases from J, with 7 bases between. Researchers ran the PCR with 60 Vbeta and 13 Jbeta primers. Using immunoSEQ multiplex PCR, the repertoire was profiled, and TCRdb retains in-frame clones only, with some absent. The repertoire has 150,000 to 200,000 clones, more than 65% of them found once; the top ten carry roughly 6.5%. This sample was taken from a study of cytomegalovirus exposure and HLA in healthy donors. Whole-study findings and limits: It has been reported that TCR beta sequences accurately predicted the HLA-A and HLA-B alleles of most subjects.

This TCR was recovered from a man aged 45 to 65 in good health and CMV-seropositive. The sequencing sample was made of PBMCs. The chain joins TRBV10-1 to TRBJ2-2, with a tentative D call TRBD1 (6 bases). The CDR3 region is CASSERTDTGELFF. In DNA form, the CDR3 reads TGCGCCAGCAGTGAGCGGACAGACACCGGGGAGCTGTTTTTT.